Sequencing of this T cell receptor beta chain was carried out in a study of blood T cell repertoires in COVID-19. Here immunoSEQ multiplex PCR was the method, and the copy in TCRdb shows in-frame clones only, minus some. This table has approximately 230,000 clones, 87% appearing once. Germline-derived CDR1 and CDR2 are SGDLS and YYNGEE. V dropped 3 bases and J dropped 5 bases, with 20 bases sitting between them. This CDR3 is 16 amino acids long. This clone was counted a few times. The specimen was peripheral blood. The chain has TRBV9 and TRBJ1-2; D is undetermined. This receptor was taken from a man aged 18 to 30 with active or convalescent COVID-19. Written as DNA, the CDR3 is TGTGCCAGCAGCGGGGAAGGTCGGGGTCCGACTTATGGCTACACCTTC. It translates to CASSGEGRGPTYGYTF.